Below, 9 T cell receptor beta chains from the same sample are listed, as sequenced in a study of T-cell memory formation after mild COVID-19. Each CDR3 protein is one row after TCRdb ran MiXCR on the 5' RACE reads. The table shows 350,000 or so distinct CDR3 sequences, with over 10% occurring only once. The sequencing input was PBMCs or a T cell subset sorted from them (not recorded which). The receptors come from a man between 18 and 29 years old who had mild COVID-19 (a few samples of this study predate the infection). Cell type and time point are not known.

There are a few counts of this clonotype. The chain joins TRBV15 to TRBJ2-3; TRBD1 matches 7 bases. CDR1 is LNHNV, CDR2 YYDKDF, per germline (reference sequence). The CDR3 is 15 residues long. The V gene end was trimmed by 4 bases and the J gene end by 0 bases; junction bases not matched to a gene: 4. CDR3 amino acids: CATSKRQGSTDTQYF. In nucleotides, the CDR3 is TGTGCCACCAGCAAGCGACAGGGCAGCACAGATACGCAGTATTTT.

The chain has TRBV7-6 and TRBJ2-1; tentatively, D is TRBD1 or TRBD2 (5 bases each). CDR1 and CDR2 (germline): SGHVS, FNYEAQ. This CDR3 spans 17 amino acids. The V and J ends lost 1 base and 8 bases respectively, with 21 bases between them. Written as DNA, the CDR3 is TGTGCCAGCAGCTTAGTTTGGGGGACCGACGGTCCCGATGAGCAGTTCTTC. Encoded protein: CASSLVWGTDGPDEQFF.

The CDR3 here is CASSYPRTGTSSGANVLTF. CDR3 DNA: TGTGCCAGCAGCTACCCTAGGACAGGTACTAGCTCTGGGGCCAACGTCCTGACTTTC. V gene TRBV7-9 combines with J gene TRBJ2-6, with 7 bases that match TRBD1. Germline V lookup: CDR1 SEHNR, CDR2 FQNEAQ (reference sequence). The junction had 12 bases not matched to a gene; V was cut back by 4 bases and J by 0 bases. The CDR3 runs to 19 residues.

This clonotype has just a few counts. The V and J genes are TRBV5-1 and TRBJ2-5; D is perhaps TRBD2 (5 bases). Trimming stripped 5 bases from V and 4 bases from J, with 12 bases between. Looked up from germline, CDR1 is SGHRS and CDR2 is YFSETQ. The CDR3 length is 13 residues. The CDR3: CASRSGERETQYF. The CDR3 DNA reads TGCGCCAGCAGGTCTGGGGAGCGAGAGACCCAGTACTTC. The variable domain in full, completed from reference TRBV5-1 and TRBJ2-5, reads KAGVTQTPRYLIKTRGQQVTLSCSPISGHRSVSWYQQTPGQGLQFLFEYFSETQRNKGNFPGRFSGRQFSNSRSEMNVSTLELGDSALYLCASRSGERETQYFGPGTRLLVL.

This clonotype appeared a few times. This chain links TRBV2 with TRBJ2-2, with unresolved D. CDR3 length equals 12 residues. Trimming cost V 4 bases and J 5 bases, with 5 bases left between them. Germline loops: CDR1 SNHLY, CDR2 FYNNEI. The CDR3 region is CASSVATGELFF. CDR3 bases: TGTGCCAGCAGTGTAGCAACCGGGGAGCTGTTTTTT.

The chain carries TRBV10-3 and TRBJ2-1; TRBD1 matches at 9 bases. There are 15 residues in the CDR3. Germline CDR1 ENHRY, CDR2 SYGVKD. With V trimmed by 5 bases and J by 10 bases, 12 bases remained unmatched. CDR3 DNA: TGTGCCATCAGTCACACCCGGGACAGGGAAAAGGAGCAGTTCTTC. Residues: CAISHTRDREKEQFF.

The CDR3 bases are TGTGCCAGCAGTCTTCGACTAGCGGGGGACAATGAGCAGTTCTTC. It codes for CASSLRLAGDNEQFF. The rearrangement joins TRBV12-3 or TRBV12-4 to TRBJ2-1; 12 nucleotides align to TRBD2. The CDR3 length is 15 residues. After removal of 5 bases from V and 5 bases from J, the junction contained 4 bases not matched to a gene.

This clonotype was seen more than once but under ten times. The gene calls are TRBV6-4 and TRBJ2-1, with 10 bases that match TRBD2. Looked up from germline, CDR1 is MRHNA and CDR2 is SNTAGT. This CDR3 region has 15 residues. With V trimmed by 4 bases and J by 3 bases, 3 bases remained unmatched. CDR3 residues: CASSVLAGFYNEQFF. CDR3 DNA: TGTGCCAGCAGTGTACTAGCGGGGTTCTACAATGAGCAGTTCTTC.

This clonotype was recorded many times. The rearrangement links TRBV3-1 to TRBJ2-4, with 7 bases matching TRBD1. The junction had 2 bases not matched to a gene; V was cut back by 3 bases and J by 0 bases. The germline V gene has CDR1 LGHDT and CDR2 YNNKEL (reference sequence). The CDR3 contains 15 residues. As DNA, the CDR3 is TGTGCCAGCAGCCACCGGGACAGAGCCAAAAACATTCAGTACTTC. This codes for CASSHRDRAKNIQYF.